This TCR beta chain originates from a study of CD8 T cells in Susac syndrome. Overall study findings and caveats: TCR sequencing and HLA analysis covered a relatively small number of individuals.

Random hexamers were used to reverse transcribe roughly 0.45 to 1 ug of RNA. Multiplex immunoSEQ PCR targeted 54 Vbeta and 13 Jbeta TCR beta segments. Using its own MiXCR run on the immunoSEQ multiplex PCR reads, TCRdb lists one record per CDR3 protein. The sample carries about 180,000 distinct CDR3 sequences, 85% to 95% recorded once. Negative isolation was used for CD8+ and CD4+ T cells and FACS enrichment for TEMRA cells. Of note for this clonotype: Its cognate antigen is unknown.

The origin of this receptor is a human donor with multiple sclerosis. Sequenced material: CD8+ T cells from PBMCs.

The CDR3 loop is CASSAWGSGINEQFF. The CDR3 nucleotides read TGTGCCAGCAGCGCCTGGGGGTCGGGGATTAATGAGCAGTTCTTC. The chain uses TRBV12-3 or TRBV12-4 and TRBJ2-1; either TRBD1 or TRBD2 may supply D (5 bases each). This CDR3 is 15 amino acids long. Trimming removed 6 bases from V and 7 bases from J, with 19 bases in between.